This T cell receptor (beta chain) was retrieved from a study of shared clonotypes between healthy human individuals. Study findings and constraints: A reduction in generation probabilities was seen for non-shared clonotypes relative to those shared by all four donors. Memory subsets had estimated richness that was generally smaller than that of naive subsets. There were few donors, and this limited the genetic and exposure-history diversity represented.

Profiling relied on immunoSEQ multiplex PCR, and the TCRdb table lists in-frame clones only, not all of them. Among 2 million to 2.5 million clones listed, under 97% were seen once. Points on this clone: What it binds is unknown.

Germline CDR1 SGHTA, CDR2 FQGNSA. V gave up 5 bases and J gave up 7 bases; unmatched junction bases: 7. The CDR3 is made up of 15 amino acids. Free of recent acute infections or vaccinations, the donors were healthy HIV-negative adults. Material: naive CD4+ T cells sorted from blood. The subset: CD45RA+ positively selected. This sequence was found in a man aged 18 to 29 in good health. The rearrangement links TRBV7-2 to TRBJ2-7; 14 positions match TRBD2. As DNA, the CDR3 is TGTGCCAGCAGCCCGGGACTAGCGGGAGTACAAGAGCAGTACTTC. This sequence encodes CASSPGLAGVQEQYF.